The rows below give T cell receptor beta chains drawn from one sample of a study of blood T cell repertoires in COVID-19. Method: immunoSEQ multiplex PCR; TCRdb's copy keeps in-frame clones and lacks some. The table includes about 46,000 clones, about 88% detected once. Sequenced input: PBMCs or T cells enriched from blood (not recorded which). Every receptor here comes from a woman aged 50 to 65 who had recovered from COVID-19. Both conserved end residues are part of each CDR3. A D gene is named only where the DNA matches it firmly. Clone sizes are given selectively: once, few, many, or a class where the clone is expanded.

TRBV9	TRBJ2-3	-	TRBD2	CASSVASGLAGGSTDTQYF	TGTGCCAGCAGCGTAGCTTCGGGACTAGCGGGGGGGAGCACAGATACGCAGTATTTT
TRBV24-1	TRBJ2-1	-	TRBD2	CATSDSSGVFEQFF	TGTGCCACCAGTGATTCTAGCGGAGTATTCGAGCAGTTCTTC
TRBV7-9	TRBJ1-4	-	TRBD1	CASSLGQGVEKLFF	TGTGCCAGCAGCCTAGGACAGGGTGTGGAGAAACTGTTTTTT
TRBV12-3/TRBV12-4	TRBJ1-1	once	-	CASSWDHRGRAFF	TGTGCCAGCAGTTGGGACCACAGAGGGAGGGCTTTCTTT
TRBV6-5	TRBJ2-7	-	-	CASSYSFARGPYEQYF	TGTGCCAGCAGTTACTCGTTTGCCAGGGGACCCTACGAGCAGTACTTC
TRBV18	TRBJ1-6	-	-	CASSPGGDSPLHF	TGTGCCAGCTCACCGGGGGGGGATTCACCCCTCCACTTT
TRBV10-2	TRBJ1-3	few	-	CASSEERGNTIYF	TGCGCCAGCAGTGAGGAACGGGGAAACACCATATATTTT
TRBV6-5	TRBJ1-1	-	-	CASSYSGAGKNTEAFF	TGTGCCAGCAGTTACTCGGGCGCGGGGAAAAACACTGAAGCTTTCTTT
TRBV6-5	TRBJ2-7	once	TRBD2	CASTLLAPNTYEQYF	TGTGCCAGCACCTTACTAGCGCCTAATACCTACGAGCAGTACTTC
TRBV9	TRBJ1-6	-	-	CASSVGVGASPLHF	TGTGCCAGCAGCGTAGGGGTTGGGGCTTCACCCCTCCACTTT
TRBV18	TRBJ2-1	-	-	CASSPDSSNEQFF	TGTGCCAGCTCACCGGACTCCAGCAATGAGCAGTTCTTC
TRBV29-1	TRBJ1-2	once	TRBD1	CSVYKGGQAGYGYTF	TGCAGCGTCTATAAAGGAGGACAGGCGGGCTATGGCTACACCTTC
TRBV4-2	TRBJ1-4	few	-	CASSLGQRNEKLFF	TGTGCCAGCAGCCTTGGACAGCGTAATGAAAAACTGTTTTTT
TRBV28	TRBJ2-1	-	-	CASSFGDGGLDEQFF	TGTGCCAGCAGTTTCGGTGACGGGGGGCTTGATGAGCAGTTCTTC
TRBV5-1	TRBJ1-6	-	-	CASSRTDNSPLHF	TGCGCCAGCAGCCGGACAGATAATTCACCCCTCCACTTT
TRBV6-5	TRBJ2-7	-	TRBD1	CASSLQAGGYEQYF	TGTGCCAGCAGTCTACAGGCAGGGGGTTACGAGCAGTACTTC
TRBV2	TRBJ1-1	few	-	CASSEVTQNTEAFF	TGTGCCAGCAGTGAAGTAACTCAAAACACTGAAGCTTTCTTT
TRBV11-2	TRBJ2-1	-	TRBD2	CASSSPGNAGDEQFF	TGTGCCAGCAGCTCCCCAGGAAATGCGGGGGATGAGCAGTTCTTC
TRBV19	TRBJ2-5	medium-sized	TRBD1	CASSFDRDRGKQETQYF	TGTGCCAGTAGTTTTGACCGGGACAGGGGGAAACAAGAGACCCAGTACTTC
TRBV28	TRBJ2-1	-	TRBD2	CASSLSLGSGSADEQFF	TGTGCCAGCAGTTTAAGCTTGGGTAGCGGGAGTGCGGATGAGCAGTTCTTC
TRBV19	TRBJ2-1	-	TRBD2	CASKATSGNYNEQFF	TGTGCCAGTAAAGCCACTAGCGGGAACTACAATGAGCAGTTCTTC
TRBV19	TRBJ1-6	-	-	CASSTTRRSNSPLHF	TGTGCCAGTAGTACAACTAGACGGAGCAATTCACCCCTCCACTTT